This T cell receptor (beta chain) was identified during a study of blood T cell repertoires in COVID-19. The CDR3 consists of 13 residues. The V and J ends lost 6 bases and 7 bases respectively, with 13 bases between them. TCRdb's table, derived via immunoSEQ multiplex PCR, lists solely in-frame clones and lacks some. The table records roughly 260,000 clones, more than 75% of them present only once. Sequencing was done on a sample of peripheral blood. The sequence was collected from a woman in her fifties or sixties with acute or convalescent COVID-19. This chain links TRBV12-3 or TRBV12-4 with TRBJ1-5, with a possible D match to TRBD1 (5 bases). Here the CDR3 DNA reads TGTGCCAGCAGGGGGGACGGGAGACAGCCCCAGCATTTT. This encodes CASRGDGRQPQHF.